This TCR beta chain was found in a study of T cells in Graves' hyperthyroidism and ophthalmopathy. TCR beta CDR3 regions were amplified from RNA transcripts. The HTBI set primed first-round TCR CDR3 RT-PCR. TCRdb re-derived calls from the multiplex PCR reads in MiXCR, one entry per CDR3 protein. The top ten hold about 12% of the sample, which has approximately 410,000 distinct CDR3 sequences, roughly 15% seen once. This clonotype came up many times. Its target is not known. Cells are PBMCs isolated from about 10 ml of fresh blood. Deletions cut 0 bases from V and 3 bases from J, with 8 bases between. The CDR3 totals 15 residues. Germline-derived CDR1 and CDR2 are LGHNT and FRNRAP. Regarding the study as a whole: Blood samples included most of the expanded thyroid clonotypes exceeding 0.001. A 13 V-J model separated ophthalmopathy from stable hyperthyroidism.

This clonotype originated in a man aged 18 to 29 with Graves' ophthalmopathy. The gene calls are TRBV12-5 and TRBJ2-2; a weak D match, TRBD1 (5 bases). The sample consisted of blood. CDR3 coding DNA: TGTGCTAGTGGTTTGGTAGCCAGGGACACCGGGGAGCTGTTTTTT. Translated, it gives CASGLVARDTGELFF.